These 11 T cell receptor beta chains share one sample of origin, sequenced in a study of PD-1 blockade in mismatch repair-deficient tumors (dated 2017 in TCRdb). The protocol used for the library was the immunoSEQ multiplex PCR assay. The clones in this table, taken by TCRdb from immuneACCESS, are in-frame only. Not every clone is retained; where verified, under half of the shortfall comes from an unresolved V gene, and the cause of the rest is unknown. The sample yields 95,000 to 150,000 clones; 70% to 90% were counted once. The top ten hold roughly 13% of the sample. The sample was peripheral blood, taken 44 weeks after starting pembrolizumab. The receptors shown here come from an adult with mismatch repair-deficient cancer.

A few counts support this clone. The chain links TRBV28 to TRBJ2-7; D might be TRBD1 (5 bases). Germline V gene data show CDR1 as MDHEN and CDR2 as SYDVKM. CDR3 length: 13 amino acids. V dropped 5 bases and J dropped 11 bases, with 19 bases sitting between them. CDR3 in DNA: TGTGCCAGCAGTCCCCCGGCTAGGGGTATGAAGTACTTC. This codes for CASSPPARGMKYF.

V is TRBV7-8 and J is TRBJ1-5; D unclear. V lost 1 base and J 5 bases, leaving 9 bases between the germline ends. CDR3 length: 14 amino acids. Per the germline V gene, CDR1 is SGHVS and CDR2 is FQNEAQ. The CDR3 loop is CASSLEGWDQPQHF. In DNA, the CDR3 is TGTGCCAGCAGCTTAGAAGGATGGGATCAGCCCCAGCATTTT.

The CDR3 loop reads CASSQDRGRVRDTQYF. In DNA, the CDR3 is TGCGCCAGCAGCCAAGATAGGGGCAGGGTGAGAGATACGCAGTATTTT. The chain is built from TRBV4-1 and TRBJ2-3, with D tentatively TRBD1 (5 bases). CDR3 length: 16 residues. Trimming left V 0 bases short and J 5 bases short, with 15 bases between. Looked up from germline, CDR1 is MGHRA and CDR2 is YSYEKL.

The chain is built from TRBV7-2 and TRBJ1-1, with D possibly being TRBD1 (6 bases). The V end was cut by 3 bases, the J end by 0 bases, with 11 bases between. Germline lookup yields CDR1 SGHTA and CDR2 FQGNSA. CDR3 length equals 15 residues. Here the CDR3 reads CASSLGGILNTEAFF. DNA for the CDR3: TGTGCCAGCAGCTTGGGGGGCATTCTGAACACTGAAGCTTTCTTT. Full variable domain (missing parts from reference TRBV7-2 and TRBJ1-1): GAGVSQSPSNKVTEKGKDVELRCDPISGHTALYWYRQSLGQGLEFLIYFQGNSAPDKSGLPSDRFSAERTGGSVSTLTIQRTQQEDSAVYLCASSLGGILNTEAFFGQGTRLTVV.

This clone has only one observation. The chain combines TRBV6-6 with TRBJ1-3; perhaps TRBD1 as D (5 bases). Trimming left V 6 bases short and J 0 bases short, with 15 bases between. Germline V lookup: CDR1 MNHNY, CDR2 SVGAGI (reference sequence). The CDR3 has 16 amino acids. CDR3 in DNA: TGTGCCAGCAGCCCCTCCGGGGGGTTCTCTGGAAACACCATATATTTT. Its protein is CASSPSGGFSGNTIYF.

The chain links TRBV6-5 to TRBJ2-7, with D possibly called TRBD1 or TRBD2 (5 bases each). Germline CDR1 MNHEY, CDR2 SVGAGI. CDR3 length: 13 amino acids. V lost 5 bases to trimming and J lost 7 bases, with 15 bases between them. CDR3 region: CASSAGTALEQYF. For the CDR3, the DNA is TGTGCCAGCAGTGCTGGGACCGCTTTGGAGCAGTACTTC.

The rearrangement links TRBV14 to TRBJ2-5, with 11 bases that match TRBD2. V lost 1 base to trimming and J lost 3 bases; unmatched junction nucleotides: 4. This CDR3 is 16 amino acids long. Germline CDR1 SGHDN, CDR2 FVKESK. The CDR3 DNA reads TGTGCCAGCAGCCAAGGACTAGCGGGAAGGGAAGAGACCCAGTACTTC. Translating it yields CASSQGLAGREETQYF.

A few counts support this clone. This chain uses TRBV5-6 with TRBJ1-5, with D unclear. V was shortened by 4 bases and J by 5 bases, with 7 bases between the two germline ends. Looked up from germline, CDR1 is SGHDT and CDR2 is YYEEEE. CDR3 length: 12 residues. The CDR3, as DNA: TGTGCCAGCAGCCGGGGAGATCAGCCCCAGCATTTT. It specifies CASSRGDQPQHF.

The chain employs TRBV19 and TRBJ1-4, with TRBD1 matching 10 bases. V lost 6 bases and J lost 6; bases outside the gene matches: 4. This CDR3 has 14 amino acids. Germline V CDR1 and CDR2: LNHDA, SQIVND (reference sequence). CDR3 bases: TGTGCCAGTAGGCAGACAGGGGGCGATGAAAAACTGTTTTTT. Translation: CASRQTGGDEKLFF.

This clone showed up just a few times. The rearrangement joins TRBV4-2 to TRBJ2-7, with 8 bases that match TRBD1. Germline CDR1 and CDR2: LGHNA and YNFKEQ. V gave up 0 bases and J gave up 1 base; unmatched junction bases: 5. The CDR3 totals 16 residues. CDR3 bases: TGTGCCAGCAGCCAAGAAAAGGGGACAGGTTCCTACGAGCAGTACTTC. Its translation: CASSQEKGTGSYEQYF.

V gene TRBV19 combines with J gene TRBJ2-7; 9 bases are a match to TRBD1. V lost 4 bases to trimming and J lost 9 bases; unmatched junction nucleotides: 13. The CDR3 sequence is 15 residues long. Germline V gives CDR1 LNHDA, CDR2 SQIVND (reference sequence). The CDR3 spells CASSTRDREFEGQYF. CDR3 in DNA: TGTGCCAGTAGTACCCGGGACAGGGAATTTGAGGGGCAGTACTTC.